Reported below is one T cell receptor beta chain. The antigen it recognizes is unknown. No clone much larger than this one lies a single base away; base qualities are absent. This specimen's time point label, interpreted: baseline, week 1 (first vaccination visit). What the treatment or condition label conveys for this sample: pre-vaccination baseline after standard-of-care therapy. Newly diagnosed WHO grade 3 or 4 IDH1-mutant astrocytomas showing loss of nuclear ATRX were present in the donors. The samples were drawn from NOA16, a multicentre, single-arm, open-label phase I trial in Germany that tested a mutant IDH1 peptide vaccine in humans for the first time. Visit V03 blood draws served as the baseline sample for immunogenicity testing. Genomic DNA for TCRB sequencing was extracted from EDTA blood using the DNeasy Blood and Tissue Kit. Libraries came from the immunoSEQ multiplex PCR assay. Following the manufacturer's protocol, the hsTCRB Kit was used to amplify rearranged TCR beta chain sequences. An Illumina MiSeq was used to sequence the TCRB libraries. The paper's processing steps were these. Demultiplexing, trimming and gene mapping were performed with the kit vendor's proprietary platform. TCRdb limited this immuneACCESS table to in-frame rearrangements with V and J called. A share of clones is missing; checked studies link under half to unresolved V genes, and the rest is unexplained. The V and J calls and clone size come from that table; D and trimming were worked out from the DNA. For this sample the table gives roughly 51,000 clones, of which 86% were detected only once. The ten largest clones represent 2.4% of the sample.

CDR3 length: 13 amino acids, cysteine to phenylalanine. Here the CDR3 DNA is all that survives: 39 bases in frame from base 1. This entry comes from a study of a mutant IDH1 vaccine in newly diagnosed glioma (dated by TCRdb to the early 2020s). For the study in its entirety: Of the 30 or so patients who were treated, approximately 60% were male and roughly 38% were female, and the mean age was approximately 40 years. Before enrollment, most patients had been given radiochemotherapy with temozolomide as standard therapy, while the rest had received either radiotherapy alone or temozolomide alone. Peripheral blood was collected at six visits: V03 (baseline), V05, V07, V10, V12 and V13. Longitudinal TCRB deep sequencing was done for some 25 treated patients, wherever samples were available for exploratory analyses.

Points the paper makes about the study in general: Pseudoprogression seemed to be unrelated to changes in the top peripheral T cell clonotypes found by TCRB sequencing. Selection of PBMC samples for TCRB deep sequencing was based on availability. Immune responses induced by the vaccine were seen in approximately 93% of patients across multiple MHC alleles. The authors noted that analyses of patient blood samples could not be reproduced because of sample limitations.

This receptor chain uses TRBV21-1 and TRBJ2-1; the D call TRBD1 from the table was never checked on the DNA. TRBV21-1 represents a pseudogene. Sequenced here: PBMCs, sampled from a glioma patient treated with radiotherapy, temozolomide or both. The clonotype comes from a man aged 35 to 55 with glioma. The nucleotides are TGTGCCAGCATCCACCAGGAACTTACTCAGCCGTTCTTC. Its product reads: CASIHQELTQPFF.